The present entry profiles one T cell receptor beta chain with its context. Libraries were prepared by immunoSEQ multiplex PCR; TCRdb keeps only in-frame clonotypes and omits some of them. The profile shows roughly 150,000 clones, about 86% of them singletons. V was cut by 4 bases and J by 5 bases, with 19 bases left in between. There are 16 residues in the CDR3. The germline gives CDR1 LGHDT, CDR2 YNNKEL (reference sequence). The data were obtained in a study of control samples from healthy donors and cancer patients. This chain joins TRBV3-1 (or the pseudogene TRBV3-2) and TRBJ2-3; D possibly matches TRBD1 or TRBD2 (7 bases each). The receptor was isolated from a man younger than 30 in good health. Sample: blood. CDR3 DNA sequence: TGTGCCAGCAGCCTTAGACAGGGAGGGCTTAGAGATACGCAGTATTTT. Its protein product is CASSLRQGGLRDTQYF.